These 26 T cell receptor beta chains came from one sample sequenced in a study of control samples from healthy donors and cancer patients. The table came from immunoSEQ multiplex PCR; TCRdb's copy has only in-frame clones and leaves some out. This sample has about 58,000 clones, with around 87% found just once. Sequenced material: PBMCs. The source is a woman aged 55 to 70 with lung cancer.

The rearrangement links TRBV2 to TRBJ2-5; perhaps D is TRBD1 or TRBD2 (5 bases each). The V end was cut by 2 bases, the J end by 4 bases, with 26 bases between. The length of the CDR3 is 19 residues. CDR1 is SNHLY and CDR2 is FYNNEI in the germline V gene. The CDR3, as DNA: TGTGCCAGCAGTGAAAAATCGTCGGGGACCGCCCTTAATAGAGAGACCCAGTACTTC. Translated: CASSEKSSGTALNRETQYF.

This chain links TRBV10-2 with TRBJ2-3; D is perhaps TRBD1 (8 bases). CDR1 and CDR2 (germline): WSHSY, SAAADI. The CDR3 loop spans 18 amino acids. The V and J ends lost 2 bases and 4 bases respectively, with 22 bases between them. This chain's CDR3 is CASSERLGQGGSSDTQYF. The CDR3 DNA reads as TGCGCCAGCAGTGAGAGACTAGGACAGGGCGGGAGCTCAGATACGCAGTATTTT.

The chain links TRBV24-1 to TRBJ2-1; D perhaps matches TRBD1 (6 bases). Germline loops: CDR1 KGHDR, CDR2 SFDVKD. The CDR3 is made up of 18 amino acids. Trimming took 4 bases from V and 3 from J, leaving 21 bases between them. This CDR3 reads CATSDSSSRGRIYNEQFF. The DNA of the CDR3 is TGTGCCACCAGTGACAGTTCAAGCAGGGGCAGGATCTACAATGAGCAGTTCTTC.

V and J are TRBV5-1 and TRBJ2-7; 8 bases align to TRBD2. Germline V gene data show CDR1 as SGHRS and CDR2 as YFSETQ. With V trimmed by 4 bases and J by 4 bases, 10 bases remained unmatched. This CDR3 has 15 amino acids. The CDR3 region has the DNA TGCGCCAGCAGCCCAGGACCGACTAGCGAGTACGAGCAGTACTTC. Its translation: CASSPGPTSEYEQYF.

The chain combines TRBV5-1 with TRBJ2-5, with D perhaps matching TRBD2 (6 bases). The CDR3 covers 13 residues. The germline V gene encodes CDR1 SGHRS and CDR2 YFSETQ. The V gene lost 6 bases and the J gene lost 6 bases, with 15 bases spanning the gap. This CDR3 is CASTPGGLQTQYF. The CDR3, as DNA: TGCGCCAGCACCCCCGGAGGGCTTCAGACCCAGTACTTC. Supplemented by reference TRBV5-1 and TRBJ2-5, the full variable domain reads KAGVTQTPRYLIKTRGQQVTLSCSPISGHRSVSWYQQTPGQGLQFLFEYFSETQRNKGNFPGRFSGRQFSNSRSEMNVSTLELGDSALYLCASTPGGLQTQYFGPGTRLLVL.

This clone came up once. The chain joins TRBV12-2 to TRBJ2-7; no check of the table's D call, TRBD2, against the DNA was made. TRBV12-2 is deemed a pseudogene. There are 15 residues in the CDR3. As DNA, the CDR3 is TGTGCAAGTCGCCCTTGGACTAGCGGGGACTACGAGCAGTACTTC. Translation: CASRPWTSGDYEQYF.

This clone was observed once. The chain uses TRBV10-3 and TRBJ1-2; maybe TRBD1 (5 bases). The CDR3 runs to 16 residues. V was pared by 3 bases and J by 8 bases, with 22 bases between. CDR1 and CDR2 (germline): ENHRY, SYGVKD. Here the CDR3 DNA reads TGTGCCATCAGTGAACACGGGGGGTCCAGCTCGGGAGGCTACACCTTC. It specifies CAISEHGGSSSGGYTF.

CDR3 coding DNA: TGCAGTGCTAGTGCAGCGGGGGGGAGGACAGATACGCAGTATTTT. Translated: CSASAAGGRTDTQYF. The rearrangement links TRBV20-1 to TRBJ2-3, with TRBD2 matching 10 bases. The ends lost 3 bases at V and 3 bases at J; junction bases unmatched: 6. The CDR3 extends over 15 amino acids. Germline loops: CDR1 DFQATT, CDR2 SNEGSKA (reference sequence).

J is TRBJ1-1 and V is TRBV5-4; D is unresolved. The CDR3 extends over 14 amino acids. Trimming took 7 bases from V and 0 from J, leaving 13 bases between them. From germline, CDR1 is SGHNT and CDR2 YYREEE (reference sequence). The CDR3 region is CASGVRAVNTEAFF. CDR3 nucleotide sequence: TGTGCCAGCGGGGTTCGGGCAGTGAACACTGAAGCTTTCTTT.

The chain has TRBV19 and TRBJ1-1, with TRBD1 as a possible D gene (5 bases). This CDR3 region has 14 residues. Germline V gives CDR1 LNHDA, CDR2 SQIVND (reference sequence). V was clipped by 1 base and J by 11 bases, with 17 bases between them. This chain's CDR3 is CASSIGQGENKAFF. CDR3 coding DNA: TGTGCCAGTAGTATAGGACAAGGGGAAAACAAGGCTTTCTTT.

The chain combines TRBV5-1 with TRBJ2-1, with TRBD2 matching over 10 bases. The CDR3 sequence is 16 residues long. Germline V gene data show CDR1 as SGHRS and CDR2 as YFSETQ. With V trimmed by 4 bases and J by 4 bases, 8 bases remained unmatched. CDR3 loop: CASSLASGGLYNEQFF. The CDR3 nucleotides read TGCGCCAGCAGCCTAGCTAGCGGGGGCTTATACAATGAGCAGTTCTTC. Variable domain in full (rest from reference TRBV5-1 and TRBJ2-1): KAGVTQTPRYLIKTRGQQVTLSCSPISGHRSVSWYQQTPGQGLQFLFEYFSETQRNKGNFPGRFSGRQFSNSRSEMNVSTLELGDSALYLCASSLASGGLYNEQFFGPGTRLTVL.

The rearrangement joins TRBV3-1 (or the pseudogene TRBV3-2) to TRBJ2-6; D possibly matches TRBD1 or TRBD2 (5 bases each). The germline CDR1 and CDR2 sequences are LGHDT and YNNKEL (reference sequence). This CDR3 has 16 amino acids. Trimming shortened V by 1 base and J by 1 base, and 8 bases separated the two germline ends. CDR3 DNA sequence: TGTGCCAGCAGCCAAGGGTGGGGGTCTGGGGCCAACGTCCTGACTTTC. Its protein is CASSQGWGSGANVLTF.

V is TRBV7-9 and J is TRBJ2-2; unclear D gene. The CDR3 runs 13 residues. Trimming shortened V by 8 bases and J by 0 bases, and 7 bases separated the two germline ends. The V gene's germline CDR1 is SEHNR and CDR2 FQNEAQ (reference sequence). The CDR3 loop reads CASHPPNTGELFF. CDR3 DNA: TGTGCCAGCCACCCACCGAACACCGGGGAGCTGTTTTTT.

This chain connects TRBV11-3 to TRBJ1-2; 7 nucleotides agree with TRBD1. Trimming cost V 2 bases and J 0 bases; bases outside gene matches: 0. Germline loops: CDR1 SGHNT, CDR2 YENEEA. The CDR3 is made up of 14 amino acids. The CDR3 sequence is CASSLQGANYGYTF. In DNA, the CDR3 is TGTGCCAGCAGCTTACAGGGGGCTAACTATGGCTACACCTTC.

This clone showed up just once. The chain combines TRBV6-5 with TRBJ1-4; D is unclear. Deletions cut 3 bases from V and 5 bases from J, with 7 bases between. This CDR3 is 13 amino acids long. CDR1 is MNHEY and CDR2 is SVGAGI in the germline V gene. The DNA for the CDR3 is TGTGCCAGCAGTTATTTCGGAAATGAAAAACTGTTTTTT. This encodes CASSYFGNEKLFF.

DNA of the CDR3: TGTGCCAGCACCGTCTCCGCGACAGGGTTTGTTAAAAACATTCAGTACTTC. Protein: CASTVSATGFVKNIQYF. The rearrangement joins TRBV5-6 to TRBJ2-4, with TRBD1 matching over 7 bases. The ends lost 6 bases at V and 4 bases at J; junction bases unmatched: 16. This CDR3 has 17 residues. Germline V CDR1 and CDR2: SGHDT, YYEEEE.

CDR3 nucleotides: TGTGCCAGCTCACCACCTACTAGCAACTGGGACGAGCAGTACTTC. Encoded protein: CASSPPTSNWDEQYF. The V gene is TRBV18, the J gene TRBJ2-7; perhaps TRBD2 as D (6 bases). V gave up 0 bases and J gave up 5 bases, with 14 bases separating them. Germline V lookup: CDR1 KGHSH, CDR2 LQKENI. There are 15 residues in the CDR3.

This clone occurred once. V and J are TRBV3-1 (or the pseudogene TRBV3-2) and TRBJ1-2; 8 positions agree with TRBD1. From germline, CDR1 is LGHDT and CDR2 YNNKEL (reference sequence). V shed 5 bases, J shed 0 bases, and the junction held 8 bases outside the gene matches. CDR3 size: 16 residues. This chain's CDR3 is CASSFTQGVANYGYTF. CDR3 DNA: TGTGCCAGCAGCTTCACACAGGGGGTAGCTAACTATGGCTACACCTTC.

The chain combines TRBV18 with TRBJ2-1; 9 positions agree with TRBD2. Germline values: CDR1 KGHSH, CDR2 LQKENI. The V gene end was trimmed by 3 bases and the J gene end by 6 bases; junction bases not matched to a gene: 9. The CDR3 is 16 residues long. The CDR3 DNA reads TGTGCCAGCTCACCCGTAGCAGCGGGGGGTCCCAATGAGCAGTTCTTC. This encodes CASSPVAAGGPNEQFF.

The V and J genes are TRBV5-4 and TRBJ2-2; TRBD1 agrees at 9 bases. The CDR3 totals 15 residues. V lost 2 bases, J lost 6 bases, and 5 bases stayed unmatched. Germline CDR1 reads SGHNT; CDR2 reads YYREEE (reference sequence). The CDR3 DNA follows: TGTGCCAGCAGCTTAGGGACAGGGTATGCCGGGGAGCTGTTTTTT. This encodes CASSLGTGYAGELFF.

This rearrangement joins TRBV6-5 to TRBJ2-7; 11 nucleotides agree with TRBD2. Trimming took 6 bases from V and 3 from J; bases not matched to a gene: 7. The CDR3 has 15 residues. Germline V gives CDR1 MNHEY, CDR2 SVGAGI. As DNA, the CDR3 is TGTGCCAGCAGACAAGCACTAGCGGGGGACTACGAGCAGTACTTC. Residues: CASRQALAGDYEQYF.

The CDR3 loop is CASMGERALTGELFF. In DNA, the CDR3 is TGTGCCAGTATGGGGGAGAGGGCGCTCACCGGGGAGCTGTTTTTT. The V gene is TRBV19, the J gene TRBJ2-2; D tentatively fits TRBD1 or TRBD2 (5 bases each). V lost 7 bases, J lost 4 bases, and 16 bases lay in between. This CDR3 is built from 15 residues. CDR1 is LNHDA and CDR2 is SQIVND in the germline V gene (reference sequence).

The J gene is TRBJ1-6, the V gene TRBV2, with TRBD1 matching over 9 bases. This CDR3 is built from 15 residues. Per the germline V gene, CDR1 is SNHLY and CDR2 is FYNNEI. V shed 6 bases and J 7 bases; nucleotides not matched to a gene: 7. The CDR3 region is CASSQPGQGNSPLHF. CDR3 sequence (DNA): TGTGCCAGCAGCCAACCGGGACAGGGCAATTCACCCCTCCACTTT.

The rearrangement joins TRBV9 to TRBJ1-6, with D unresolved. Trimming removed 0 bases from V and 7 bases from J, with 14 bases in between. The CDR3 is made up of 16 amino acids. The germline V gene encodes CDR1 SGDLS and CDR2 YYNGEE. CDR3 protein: CASSVGVGASNSPLHF. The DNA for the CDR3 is TGTGCCAGCAGCGTAGGCGTAGGCGCTTCGAATTCACCCCTCCACTTT.

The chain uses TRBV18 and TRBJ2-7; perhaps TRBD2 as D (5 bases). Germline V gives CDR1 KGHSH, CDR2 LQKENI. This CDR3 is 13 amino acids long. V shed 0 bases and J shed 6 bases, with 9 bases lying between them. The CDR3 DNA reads TGTGCCAGCTCACCACCTGGGAGTGTCGAGCAGTACTTC. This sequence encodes CASSPPGSVEQYF.

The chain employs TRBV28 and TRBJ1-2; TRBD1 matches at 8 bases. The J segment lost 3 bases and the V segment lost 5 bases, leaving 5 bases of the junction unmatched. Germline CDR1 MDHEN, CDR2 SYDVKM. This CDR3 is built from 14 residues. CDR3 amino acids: CASSPGGLYYGYTF. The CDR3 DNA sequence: TGTGCCAGCAGTCCAGGGGGCCTATACTATGGCTACACCTTC.